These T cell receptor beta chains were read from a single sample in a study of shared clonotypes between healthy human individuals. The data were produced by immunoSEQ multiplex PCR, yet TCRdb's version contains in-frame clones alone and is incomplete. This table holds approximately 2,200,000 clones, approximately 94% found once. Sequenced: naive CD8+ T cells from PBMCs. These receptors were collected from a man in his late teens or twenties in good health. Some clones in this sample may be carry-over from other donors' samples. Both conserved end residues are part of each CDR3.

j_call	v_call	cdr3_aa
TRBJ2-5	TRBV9	CASSAIRDGKETQYF
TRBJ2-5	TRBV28	CASSRDRGRIGETQYF
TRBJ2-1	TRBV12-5	CASGLSSDEQFF
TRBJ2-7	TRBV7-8	CASSLPDRPAYEQYF
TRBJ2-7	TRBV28	CASVDTGMSYEQYF
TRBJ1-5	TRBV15	CATSRGAGQGNQPQHF
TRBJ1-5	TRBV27	CASSLGRWGQPQHF
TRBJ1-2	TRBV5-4	CASSGRGSREGYTF
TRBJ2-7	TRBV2	CASTTPALAGIHYEQYF
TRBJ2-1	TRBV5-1	CASSLGLAGDNEQFF
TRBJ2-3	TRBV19	CASSNVGAADTQYF
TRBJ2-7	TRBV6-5	CASSPRGFGYEQYF
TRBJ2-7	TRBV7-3	CASSLKAGGPSEQYF
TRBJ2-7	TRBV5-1	CASTSGRSRYEQYF
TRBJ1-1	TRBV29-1	CSVEGTGAEAFF
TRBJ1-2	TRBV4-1	CASSDIGTGYGYTF
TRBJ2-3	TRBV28	CASSPSESSTDTQYF
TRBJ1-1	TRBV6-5	CASRGDTEAFF
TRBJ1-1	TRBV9	CASSVGGGSYFEAFF
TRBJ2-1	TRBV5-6	CASSLGQGHYNEQFF
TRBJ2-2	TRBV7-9	CASSPGRGGKSFYTGELFF
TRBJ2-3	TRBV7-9	CASSSNGGDTQYF
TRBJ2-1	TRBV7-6	CASSQGLGGVYNEQFF
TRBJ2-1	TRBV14	CASSQDFGGTLNEQFF
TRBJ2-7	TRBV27	CASSFGPTYEQYF
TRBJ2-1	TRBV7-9	CASSSHYLTSGSNEQFF
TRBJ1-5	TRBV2	CASGELLNQPQHF
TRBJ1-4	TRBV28	CASSRPGPREKLFF
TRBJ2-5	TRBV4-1	CASSHRTSGQETQYF
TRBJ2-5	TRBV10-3	CAISESAGETQYF
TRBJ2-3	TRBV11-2	CASSLRPADTQYF
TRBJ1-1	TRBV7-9	CASIILGWAFF
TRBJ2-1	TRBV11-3	CASSGRPYNEQFF
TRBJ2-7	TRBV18	CASSPGQGADEQYF
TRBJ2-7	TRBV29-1	CSVDLGTGVYEQYF